This T cell receptor (beta chain) emerged from a study of T cell responses to AZD1222 COVID-19 vaccine. V gave up 3 bases and J gave up 9 bases, with 21 bases separating them. In germline, CDR1 is LNHDA, CDR2 SQIVND (reference sequence). CDR3 length equals 15 residues. The data were produced by immunoSEQ multiplex PCR, yet TCRdb's version contains in-frame clones alone and is incomplete. Of 100,000 to 120,000 clones in the sample, around 90% were seen once. About this clone itself: What it binds is unknown.

The study, taken as a whole, reports: Seropositive at baseline were only a handful of AZD1222 recipients.

The chain has TRBV19 and TRBJ2-7; D not resolved. This sample comprised peripheral blood, obtained on day 0 of AZD1222 vaccination. The TCR sequence derives from an adult in good health. The CDR3 bases are TGTGCCAGTAGTATGTTCTCGGCGGCACCACGAGGGCAGTACTTC. Translated: CASSMFSAAPRGQYF.